This paragraph covers one T cell receptor (beta chain) sequence. Its specificity is unknown. The V gene lost 5 bases and the J gene lost 4 bases, with 12 bases spanning the gap. The CDR3 totals 14 residues. Germline V CDR1 and CDR2: SGHTA, FQGNSA. The PCR ran on 60 Vbeta and 13 Jbeta primers. Sequencing was performed with immunoSEQ multiplex PCR; in TCRdb, only in-frame clones are kept and a portion is missing. The data contain around 190,000 clones, about 76% of them singletons. The data originate from a study of cytomegalovirus exposure and HLA in healthy donors. Study outcomes and limitations: TCR beta chain V- and J-gene trimming was linked, in a later analysis, to a missense variant in DCLRE1C. Donor immune exposure was known only as CMV serostatus. Most of the CMV-associated TCR beta chains (in a later analysis) appeared to be HLA-restricted.

The sequencing input was PBMCs. The chain is built from TRBV7-2 and TRBJ1-5; a weak D match, TRBD1 (5 bases). This sequence originates from a woman aged 45-60 years in good health and CMV-seronegative. The chain's CDR3 is CASSPRAGNQPQHF. The CDR3 nucleotides read TGTGCCAGCAGCCCTCGGGCAGGGAATCAGCCCCAGCATTTT.